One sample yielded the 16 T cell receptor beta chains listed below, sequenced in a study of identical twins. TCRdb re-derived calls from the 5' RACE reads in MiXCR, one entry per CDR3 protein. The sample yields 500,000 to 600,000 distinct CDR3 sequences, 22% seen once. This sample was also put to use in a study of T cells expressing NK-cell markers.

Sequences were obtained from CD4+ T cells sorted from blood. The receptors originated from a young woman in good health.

CDR3 residues: CASGRVHYGYTF. The CDR3 DNA reads TGTGCCAGCGGGCGGGTCCACTATGGCTACACCTTC. The V call is TRBV7-8, the J call TRBJ1-2; D is unresolved. This CDR3 contains 12 residues. The germline V gene has CDR1 SGHVS and CDR2 FQNEAQ. The ends were cut back, 8 bases at V and 3 bases at J, with 10 bases in the middle.

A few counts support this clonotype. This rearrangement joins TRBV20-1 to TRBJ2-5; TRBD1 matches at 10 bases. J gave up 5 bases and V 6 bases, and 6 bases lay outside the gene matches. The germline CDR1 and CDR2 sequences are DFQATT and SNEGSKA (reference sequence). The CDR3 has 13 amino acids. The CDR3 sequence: CSAYKTGGETQYF. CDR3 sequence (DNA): TGCAGTGCCTACAAGACAGGGGGCGAGACCCAGTACTTC.

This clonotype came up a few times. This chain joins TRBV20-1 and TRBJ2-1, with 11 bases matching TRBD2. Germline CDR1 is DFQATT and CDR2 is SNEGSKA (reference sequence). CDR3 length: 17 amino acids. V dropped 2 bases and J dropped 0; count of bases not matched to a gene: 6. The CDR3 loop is CSARTTSGTSSYNEQFF. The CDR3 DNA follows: TGCAGTGCTAGAACGACTAGCGGGACAAGCTCCTACAATGAGCAGTTCTTC.

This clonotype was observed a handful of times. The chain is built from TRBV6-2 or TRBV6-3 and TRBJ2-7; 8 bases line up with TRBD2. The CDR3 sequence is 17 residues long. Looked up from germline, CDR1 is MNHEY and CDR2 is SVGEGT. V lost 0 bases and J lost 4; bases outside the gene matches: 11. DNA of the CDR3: TGTGCCAGCAGTTACTCTGGTGGTAGCGGGATTGTGTACGAGCAGTACTTC. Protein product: CASSYSGGSGIVYEQYF.

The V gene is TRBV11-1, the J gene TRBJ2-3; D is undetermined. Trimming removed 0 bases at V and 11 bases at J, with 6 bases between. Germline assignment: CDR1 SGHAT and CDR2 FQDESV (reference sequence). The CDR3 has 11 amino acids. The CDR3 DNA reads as TGTGCCAGCAGCTTAGCGGGGAAGCAGTATTTT. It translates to CASSLAGKQYF.

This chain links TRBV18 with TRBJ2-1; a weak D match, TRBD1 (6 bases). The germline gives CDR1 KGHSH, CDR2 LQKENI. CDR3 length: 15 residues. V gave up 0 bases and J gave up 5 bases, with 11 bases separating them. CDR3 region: CASSPPVRQDNEQFF. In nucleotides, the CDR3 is TGTGCCAGCTCACCACCAGTCAGACAGGACAATGAGCAGTTCTTC.

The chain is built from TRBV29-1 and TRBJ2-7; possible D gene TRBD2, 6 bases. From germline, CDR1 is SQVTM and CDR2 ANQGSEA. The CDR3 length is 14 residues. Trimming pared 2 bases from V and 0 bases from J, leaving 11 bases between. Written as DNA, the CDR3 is TGCAGCGTTGAACGGCGGGGTCTCTCCTACGAGCAGTACTTC. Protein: CSVERRGLSYEQYF.

As DNA, the CDR3 is TGTGCCAGCTGCCGGGAATTTAGCACCGGGGAGCTGTTTTTT. Amino acids: CASCREFSTGELFF. The V call is TRBV6-1, the J call TRBJ2-2; tentatively, D is TRBD2 (5 bases). The CDR3 consists of 14 residues. In germline, CDR1 is MNHNS, CDR2 SASEGT. V was clipped by 8 bases and J by 4 bases, with 14 bases between them.

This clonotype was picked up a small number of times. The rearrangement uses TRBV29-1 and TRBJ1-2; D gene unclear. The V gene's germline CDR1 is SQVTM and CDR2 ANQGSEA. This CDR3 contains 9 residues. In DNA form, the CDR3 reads TGCACCTATGGTTTGGGCTACACCTTC. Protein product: CTYGLGYTF. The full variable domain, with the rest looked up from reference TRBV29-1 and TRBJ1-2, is SAVISQKPSRDICQRGTSLTIQCQVDSQVTMMFWYRQQPGQSLTLIATANQGSEATYESGFVIDKFPISRPNLTFSTLTVSNMSPEDSSIYLCTYGLGYTFGSGTRLTVV.

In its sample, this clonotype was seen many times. The CDR3 DNA sequence: TGCGCCAGCAGGACAGAGCCAAACACTGAAGCTTTCTTT. Its protein is CASRTEPNTEAFF. The rearrangement joins TRBV5-1 to TRBJ1-1, with D possibly being TRBD1 (5 bases). Per germline, CDR1 SGHRS and CDR2 YFSETQ. The CDR3 length is 13 residues. V dropped 5 bases and J dropped 2 bases, with 10 bases sitting between them.

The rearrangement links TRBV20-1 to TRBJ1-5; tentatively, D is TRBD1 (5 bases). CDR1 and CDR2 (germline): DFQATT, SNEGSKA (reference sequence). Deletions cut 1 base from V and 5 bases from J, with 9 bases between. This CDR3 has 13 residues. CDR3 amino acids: CSARGQLYQPQHF. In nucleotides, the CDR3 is TGCAGTGCTAGAGGACAGCTTTATCAGCCCCAGCATTTT.

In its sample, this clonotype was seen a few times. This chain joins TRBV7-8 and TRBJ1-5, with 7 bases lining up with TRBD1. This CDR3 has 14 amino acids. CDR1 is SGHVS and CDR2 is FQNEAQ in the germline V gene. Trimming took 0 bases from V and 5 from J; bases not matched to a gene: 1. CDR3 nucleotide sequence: TGTGCCAGCAGCTTAGCACAGGGGTATCAGCCCCAGCATTTT. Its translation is CASSLAQGYQPQHF.

The CDR3, as DNA: TGCGCCAGCAGCCGGACAGGGGTAAACACCGGGGAGCTGTTTTTT. It encodes CASSRTGVNTGELFF. The V and J genes are TRBV4-3 and TRBJ2-2, with 9 bases that match TRBD1. This CDR3 spans 15 amino acids. Germline CDR1 and CDR2: LGHNA and YSLEER. The junction had 2 bases not matched to a gene; V was cut back by 4 bases and J by 2 bases.

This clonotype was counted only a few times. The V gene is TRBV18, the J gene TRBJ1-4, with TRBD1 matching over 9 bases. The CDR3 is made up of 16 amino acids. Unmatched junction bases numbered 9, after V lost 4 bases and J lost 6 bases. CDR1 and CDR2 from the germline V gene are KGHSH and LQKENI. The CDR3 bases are TGTGCCAGCTCACATCAACCGGGACAGGGCCATGAAAAACTGTTTTTT. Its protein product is CASSHQPGQGHEKLFF. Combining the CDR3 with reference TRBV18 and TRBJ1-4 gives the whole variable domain NAGVMQNPRHLVRRRGQEARLRCSPMKGHSHVYWYRQLPEEGLKFMVYLQKENIIDESGMPKERFSAEFPKEGPSILRIQQVVRGDSAAYFCASSHQPGQGHEKLFFGSGTQLSVL.

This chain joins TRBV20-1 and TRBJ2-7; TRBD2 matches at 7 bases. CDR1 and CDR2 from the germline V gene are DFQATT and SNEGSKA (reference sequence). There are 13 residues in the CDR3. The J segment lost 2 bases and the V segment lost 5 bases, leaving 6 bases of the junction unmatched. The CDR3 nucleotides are TGCAGTGCTGAAACTAGCGCACCCTACGAGCAGTACTTC. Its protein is CSAETSAPYEQYF.

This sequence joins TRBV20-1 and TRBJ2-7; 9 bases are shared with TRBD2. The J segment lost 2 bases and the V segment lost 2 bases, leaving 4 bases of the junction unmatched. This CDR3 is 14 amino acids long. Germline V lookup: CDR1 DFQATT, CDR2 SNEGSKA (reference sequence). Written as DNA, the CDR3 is TGCAGTGCTAGACGTAGCGGGAGTCCCTACGAGCAGTACTTC. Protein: CSARRSGSPYEQYF.